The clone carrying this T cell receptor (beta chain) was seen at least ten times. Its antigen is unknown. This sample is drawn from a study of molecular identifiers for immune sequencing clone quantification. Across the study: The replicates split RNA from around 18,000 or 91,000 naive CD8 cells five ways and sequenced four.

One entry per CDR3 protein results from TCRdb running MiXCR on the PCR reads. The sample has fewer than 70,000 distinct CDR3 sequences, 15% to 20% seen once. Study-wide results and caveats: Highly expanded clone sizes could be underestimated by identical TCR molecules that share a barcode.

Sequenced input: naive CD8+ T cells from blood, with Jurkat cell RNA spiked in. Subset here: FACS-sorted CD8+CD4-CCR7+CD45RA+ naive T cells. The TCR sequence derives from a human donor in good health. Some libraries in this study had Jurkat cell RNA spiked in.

The CDR3, as DNA: TGTGCCAGCAGCCATACGACAGGAGGGGGCTACGAGCAGTACTTC. It yields the protein CASSHTTGGGYEQYF. The chain employs TRBV5-5 and TRBJ2-7; D assignment may be TRBD1 or TRBD2 (6 bases each). Germline V gene sequence: CDR1 SGHKS, CDR2 YYEKEE (reference sequence). V shed 4 bases and J shed 3 bases, with 17 bases lying between them. The length of the CDR3 is 15 residues. Full variable domain (missing parts from reference TRBV5-5 and TRBJ2-7): DAGVTQSPTHLIKTRGQQVTLRCSPISGHKSVSWYQQVLGQGPQFIFQYYEKEERGRGNFPDRFSARQFPNYSSELNVNALLLGDSALYLCASSHTTGGGYEQYFGPGTRLTVT.